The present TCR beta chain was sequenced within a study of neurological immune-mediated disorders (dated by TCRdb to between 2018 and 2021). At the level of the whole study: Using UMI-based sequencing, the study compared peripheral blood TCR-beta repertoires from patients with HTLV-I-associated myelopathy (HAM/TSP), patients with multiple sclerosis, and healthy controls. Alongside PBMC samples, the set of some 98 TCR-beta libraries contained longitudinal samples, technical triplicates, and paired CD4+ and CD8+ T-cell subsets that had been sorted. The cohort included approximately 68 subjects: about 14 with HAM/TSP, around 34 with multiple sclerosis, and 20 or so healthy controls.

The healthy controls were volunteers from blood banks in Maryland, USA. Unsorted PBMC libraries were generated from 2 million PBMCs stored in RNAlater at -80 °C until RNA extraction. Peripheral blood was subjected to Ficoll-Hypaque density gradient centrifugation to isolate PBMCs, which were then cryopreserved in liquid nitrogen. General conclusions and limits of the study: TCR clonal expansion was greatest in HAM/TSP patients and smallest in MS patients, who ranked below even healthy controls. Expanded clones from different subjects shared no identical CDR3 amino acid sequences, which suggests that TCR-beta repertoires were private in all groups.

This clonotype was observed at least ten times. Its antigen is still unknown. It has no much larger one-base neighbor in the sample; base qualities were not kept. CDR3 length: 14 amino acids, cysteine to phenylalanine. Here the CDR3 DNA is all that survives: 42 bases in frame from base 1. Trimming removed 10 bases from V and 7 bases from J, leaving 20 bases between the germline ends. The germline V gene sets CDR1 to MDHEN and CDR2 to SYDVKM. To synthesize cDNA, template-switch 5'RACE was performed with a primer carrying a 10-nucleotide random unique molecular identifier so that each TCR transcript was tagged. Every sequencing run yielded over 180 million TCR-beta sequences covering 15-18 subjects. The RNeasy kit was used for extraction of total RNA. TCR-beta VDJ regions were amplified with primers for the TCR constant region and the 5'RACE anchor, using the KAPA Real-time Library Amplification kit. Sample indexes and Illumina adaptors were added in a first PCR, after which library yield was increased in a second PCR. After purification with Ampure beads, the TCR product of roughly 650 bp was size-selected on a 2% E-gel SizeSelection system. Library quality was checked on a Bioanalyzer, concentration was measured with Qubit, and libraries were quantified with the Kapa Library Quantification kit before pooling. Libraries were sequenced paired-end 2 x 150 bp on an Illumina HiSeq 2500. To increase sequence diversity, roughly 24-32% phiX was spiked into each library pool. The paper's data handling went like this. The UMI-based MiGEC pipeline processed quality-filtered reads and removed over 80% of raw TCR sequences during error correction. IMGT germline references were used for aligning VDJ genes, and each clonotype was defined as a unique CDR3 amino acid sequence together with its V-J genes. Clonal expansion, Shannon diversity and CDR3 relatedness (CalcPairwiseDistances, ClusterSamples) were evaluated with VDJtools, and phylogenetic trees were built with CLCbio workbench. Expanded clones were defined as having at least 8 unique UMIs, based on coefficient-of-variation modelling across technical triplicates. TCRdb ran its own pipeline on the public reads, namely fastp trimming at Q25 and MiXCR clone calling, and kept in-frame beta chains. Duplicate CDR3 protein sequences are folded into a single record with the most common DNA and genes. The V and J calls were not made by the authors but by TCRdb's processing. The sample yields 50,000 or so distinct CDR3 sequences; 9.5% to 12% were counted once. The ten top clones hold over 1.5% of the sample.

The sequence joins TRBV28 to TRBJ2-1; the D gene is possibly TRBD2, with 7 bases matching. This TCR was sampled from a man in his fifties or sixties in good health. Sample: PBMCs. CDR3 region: CAILGGLFDNEQFF. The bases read TGTGCCATTCTGGGGGGGCTATTCGATAATGAGCAGTTCTTC.